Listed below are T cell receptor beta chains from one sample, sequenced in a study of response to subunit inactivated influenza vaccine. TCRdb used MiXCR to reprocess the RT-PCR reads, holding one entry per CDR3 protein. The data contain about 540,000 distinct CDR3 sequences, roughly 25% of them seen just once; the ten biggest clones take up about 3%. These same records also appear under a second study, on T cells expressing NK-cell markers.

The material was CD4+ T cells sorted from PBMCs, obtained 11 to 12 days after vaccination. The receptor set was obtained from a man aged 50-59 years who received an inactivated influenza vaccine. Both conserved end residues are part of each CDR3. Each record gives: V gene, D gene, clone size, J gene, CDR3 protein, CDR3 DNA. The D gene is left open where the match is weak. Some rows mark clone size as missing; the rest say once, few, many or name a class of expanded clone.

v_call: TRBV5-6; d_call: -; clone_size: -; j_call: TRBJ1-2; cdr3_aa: CASSLGPMDYGYTF; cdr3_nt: TGTGCCAGCAGCCTCGGTCCCATGGACTATGGCTACACCTTC
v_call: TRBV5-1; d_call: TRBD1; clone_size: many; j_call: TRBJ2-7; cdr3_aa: CASSLSGTAYEQYF; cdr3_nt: TGCGCCAGCAGCTTATCCGGGACAGCCTACGAGCAGTACTTC
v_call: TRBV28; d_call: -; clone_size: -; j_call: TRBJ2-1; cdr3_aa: CASSFPLRGSSYNEQFF; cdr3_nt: TGTGCCAGCAGTTTTCCCCTCCGTGGGAGCTCCTACAATGAGCAGTTCTTC
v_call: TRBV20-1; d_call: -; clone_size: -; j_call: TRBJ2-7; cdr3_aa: CSATPRAYEPYF; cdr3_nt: TGCAGTGCTACACCCCGGGCCTACGAGCCGTACTTC
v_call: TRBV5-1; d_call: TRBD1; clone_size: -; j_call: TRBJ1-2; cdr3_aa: CASSPGGTGSYRANYGYTF; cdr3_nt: TGCGCCAGCAGCCCGGGAGGGACAGGGAGTTATCGAGCTAACTATGGCTACACCTTC
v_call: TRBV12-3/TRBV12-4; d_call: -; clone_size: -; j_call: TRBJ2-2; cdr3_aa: CASTFRRGGGELFF; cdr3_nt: TGTGCCAGCACCTTCCGGCGGGGAGGCGGGGAGCTGTTTTTT
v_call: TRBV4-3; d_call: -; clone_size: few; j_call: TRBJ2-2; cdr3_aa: CASSQDGIGSGELFF; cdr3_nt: TGCGCCAGCAGCCAAGATGGTATCGGGTCCGGGGAGCTGTTTTTT
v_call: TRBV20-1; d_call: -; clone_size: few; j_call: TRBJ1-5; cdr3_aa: CSARSRQGQSNQPQHF; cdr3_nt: TGCAGTGCTAGGAGCCGCCAGGGCCAAAGCAATCAGCCCCAGCATTTT
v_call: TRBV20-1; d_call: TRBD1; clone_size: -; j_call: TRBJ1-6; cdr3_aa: CSARTDRGFGPLHF; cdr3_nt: TGCAGTGCTAGAACCGACAGGGGATTTGGGCCCCTCCACTTT
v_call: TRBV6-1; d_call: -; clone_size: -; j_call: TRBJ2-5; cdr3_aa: CASSAVETQYF; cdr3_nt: TGTGCCAGCAGTGCAGTGGAGACCCAGTACTTC
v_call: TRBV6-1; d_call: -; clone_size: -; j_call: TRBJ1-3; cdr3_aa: CASSVHRDSSPGNTIYF; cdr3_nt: TGTGCCAGCAGTGTTCACCGAGACAGTAGCCCTGGAAACACCATATATTTT
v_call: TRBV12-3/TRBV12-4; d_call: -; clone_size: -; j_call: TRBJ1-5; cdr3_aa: CASSQAPGQHF; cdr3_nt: TGTGCCAGCAGCCAGGCACCGGGGCAGCATTTT
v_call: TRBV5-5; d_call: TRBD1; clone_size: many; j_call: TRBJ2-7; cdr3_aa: CASSLEGQGSEQYF; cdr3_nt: TGTGCCAGCAGCTTGGAGGGACAGGGGTCCGAGCAGTACTTC
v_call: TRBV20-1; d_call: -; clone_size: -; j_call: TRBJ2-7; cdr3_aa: CSARDSGGGGEQYF; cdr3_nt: TGCAGTGCTAGAGATAGTGGGGGCGGGGGCGAGCAGTACTTC
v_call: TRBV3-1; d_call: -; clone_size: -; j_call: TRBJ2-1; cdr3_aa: CASSQGGISYNEQFF; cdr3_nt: TGTGCCAGCAGCCAAGGCGGGATCTCCTACAATGAGCAGTTCTTC
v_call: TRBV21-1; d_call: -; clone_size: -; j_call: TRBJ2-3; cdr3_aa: CASSKREAGCTDTQYF; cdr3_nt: TGTGCCAGCAGCAAGCGGGAGGCTGGCTGCACAGATACGCAGTATTTT
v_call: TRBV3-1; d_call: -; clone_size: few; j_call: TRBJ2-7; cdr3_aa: CASSQSGQYEQYF; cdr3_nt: TGTGCCAGCAGCCAAAGCGGGCAGTACGAGCAGTACTTC